Reported below is one T cell receptor beta chain. The record originates from a study of blood T cell repertoires in COVID-19. Across the study: Researchers got acute and convalescent COVID-19 samples from the United States, Italy and Spain. T cells, B-cell-depleted T cells, or PBMCs supplied cDNA or gDNA.

The method was immunoSEQ multiplex PCR; TCRdb's version includes in-frame clones alone and lacks a portion of them. Of approximately 85,000 clones in the sample, 92% were seen once. Sequencing input: peripheral blood. The source of this sequence is a woman aged 55-70 years with active COVID-19.

The CDR3 here is CASSPQGGAGTEAFF. The CDR3 DNA is TGTGCCAGCAGCCCACAGGGGGGCGCGGGCACTGAAGCTTTCTTT. The rearrangement uses TRBV11-2 and TRBJ1-1; 8 nucleotides match TRBD1. Germline V gives CDR1 SGHAT, CDR2 FQNNGV. The CDR3 is 15 amino acids. The V gene end was trimmed by 5 bases and the J gene end by 4 bases; junction bases not matched to a gene: 9.